This TCR beta chain came from a study of shared clonotypes between healthy human individuals. Regarding the study as a whole: Blood was the sole source, and tissue repertoires probably differ. Incompleteness in sorted-subset sequencing, despite large depth, was shown by rarefaction.

The ends were cut back, 5 bases at V and 11 bases at J, with 23 bases in the middle. The CDR3 runs 14 residues. Germline values: CDR1 SGHDT, CDR2 YYEEEE. CD8 cells regarded as naive lacked CD45RO, were positively chosen for CCR7, and omitted terminally differentiated effector memory CD45RA+ cells. This clone was detected only once. What it binds is unknown. Several immunoSEQ plates held equal portions of the genomic DNA taken from each subset. Per the original methods: Filtering of immunoSEQ junctional sequences could not match full-length read filtering. Measured with immunoSEQ multiplex PCR; TCRdb has only the in-frame clones, and not every one. V and J calls plus clone size are reproduced from that table; the DNA served to infer D and trimming. The table records roughly 2 million clones, just under 95% of them present only once.

The material sequenced was naive CD8+ T cells sorted from blood. The clonotype was recovered from a man younger than 35 in good health. The chain carries TRBV5-6 and TRBJ2-7, with D hard to call. The chain's CDR3 is CASSGLSGILSEYF. The DNA of the CDR3 is TGTGCCAGCAGTGGCTTGTCTGGAATTCTGTCAGAGTACTTC.